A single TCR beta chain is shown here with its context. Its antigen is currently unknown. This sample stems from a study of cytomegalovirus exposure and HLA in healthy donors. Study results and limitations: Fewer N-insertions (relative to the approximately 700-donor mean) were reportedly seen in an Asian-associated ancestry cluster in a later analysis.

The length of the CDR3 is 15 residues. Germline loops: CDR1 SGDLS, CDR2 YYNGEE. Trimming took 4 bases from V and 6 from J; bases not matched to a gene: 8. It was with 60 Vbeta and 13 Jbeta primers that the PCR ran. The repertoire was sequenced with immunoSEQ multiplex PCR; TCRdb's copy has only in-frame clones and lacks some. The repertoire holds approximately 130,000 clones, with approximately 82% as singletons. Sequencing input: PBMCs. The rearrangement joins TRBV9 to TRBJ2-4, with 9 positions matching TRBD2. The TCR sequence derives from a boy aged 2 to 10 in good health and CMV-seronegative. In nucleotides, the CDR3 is TGTGCCAGCAGCTTCGCGGGAGGGTCAGTAAACATTCAGTACTTC. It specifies CASSFAGGSVNIQYF. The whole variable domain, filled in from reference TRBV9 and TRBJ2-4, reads DSGVTQTPKHLITATGQRVTLRCSPRSGDLSVYWYQQSLDQGLQFLIQYYNGEERAKGNILERFSAQQFPDLHSELNLSSLELGDSALYFCASSFAGGSVNIQYFGAGTRLSVL.